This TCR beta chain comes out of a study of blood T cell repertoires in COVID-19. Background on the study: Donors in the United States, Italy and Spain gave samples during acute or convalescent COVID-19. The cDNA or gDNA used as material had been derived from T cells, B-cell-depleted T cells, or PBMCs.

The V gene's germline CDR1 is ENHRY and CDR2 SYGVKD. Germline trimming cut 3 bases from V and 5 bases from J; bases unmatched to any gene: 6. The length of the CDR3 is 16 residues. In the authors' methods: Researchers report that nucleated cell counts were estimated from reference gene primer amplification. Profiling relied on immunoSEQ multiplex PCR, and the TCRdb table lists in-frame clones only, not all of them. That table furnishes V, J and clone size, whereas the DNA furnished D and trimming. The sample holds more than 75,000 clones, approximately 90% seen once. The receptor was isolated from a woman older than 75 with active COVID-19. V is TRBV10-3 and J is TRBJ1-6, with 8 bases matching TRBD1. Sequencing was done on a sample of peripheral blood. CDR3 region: CAISDSPGQDNSPLHF. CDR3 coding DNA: TGTGCCATCAGTGATTCCCCGGGACAGGATAATTCACCCCTCCACTTT.